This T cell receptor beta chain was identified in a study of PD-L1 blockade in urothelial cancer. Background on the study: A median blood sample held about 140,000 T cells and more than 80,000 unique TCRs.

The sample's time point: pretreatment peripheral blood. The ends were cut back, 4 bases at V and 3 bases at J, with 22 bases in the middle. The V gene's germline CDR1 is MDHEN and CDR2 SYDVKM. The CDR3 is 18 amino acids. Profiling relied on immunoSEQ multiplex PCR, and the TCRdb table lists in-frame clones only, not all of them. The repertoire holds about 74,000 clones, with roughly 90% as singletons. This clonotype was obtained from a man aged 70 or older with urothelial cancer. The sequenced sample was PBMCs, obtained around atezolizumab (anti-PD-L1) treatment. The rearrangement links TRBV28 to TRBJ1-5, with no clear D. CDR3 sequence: CASSSRGEGVRINQPQHF. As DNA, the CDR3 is TGTGCCAGCAGTTCCCGAGGAGAGGGAGTCCGGATCAATCAGCCCCAGCATTTT.